The text below deals with one TCR beta chain. Its antigen is undetermined. These data are taken from a study of post-analysis software for immune sequencing data. Study-level information: Included courses were relapsing-remitting and secondary progressive multiple sclerosis; progressive-relapsing multiple sclerosis was also included. Whole-study results and caveats: Five or six TRBV segments, TRBV5-6, TRBV5-1 and TRBV20-1 among them, were found more frequent in patients than controls. Batch-matched samples strongly co-clustered by F measure. When compared against controls, multiple sclerosis patients showed significantly lower normalized Chao1 diversity.

cDNA libraries for TCR beta contained unique molecular identifiers. T cells, about 0.95 to 11 million of them, yielded around 460,000 cDNA molecules. MiXCR, run by TCRdb on the PCR reads, gives a single entry per CDR3 protein. Among 750,000 to 950,000 distinct CDR3 sequences listed, under 70% were seen once. Trimming shortened V by 3 bases and J by 2 bases, and 8 bases separated the two germline ends. CDR1 is SNHLY and CDR2 is FYNNEI in the germline V gene. CDR3 length: 13 amino acids. The sequencing sample was made of blood. The TCR sequence derives from a girl aged 10 to 17 with multiple sclerosis. The rearrangement links TRBV2 to TRBJ2-7; no clear D gene. The chain's CDR3 is CASSELLAYEQYF. CDR3 DNA: TGTGCCAGCAGTGAGTTGCTAGCCTACGAGCAGTACTTC.